These 29 T cell receptor beta chains were sequenced from one sample in a study of T cell therapy after organ transplantation. Profiled with immunoSEQ multiplex PCR; TCRdb holds only in-frame clones, not every one. The table lists about 15,000 clones, 85% of them singletons. No antigen has been identified for these receptors. Described time point: 20-29 weeks after completion of therapy. This material consisted of CD8+ T cells from blood, taken after autologous CMV-specific T cell therapy. These receptors were collected from a human patient who had received a solid organ transplant and had CMV disease. Certain T cells may be donor cells from the graft.

The V call is TRBV19, the J call TRBJ1-3; TRBD1 aligns across 9 bases. The CDR3 has 15 amino acids. Per the germline V gene, CDR1 is LNHDA and CDR2 is SQIVND (reference sequence). With V trimmed by 3 bases and J by 0 bases, 0 bases remained unmatched. CDR3: CASSMTGGSGNTIYF. CDR3 coding DNA: TGTGCCAGTAGTATGACAGGGGGCTCTGGAAACACCATATATTTT.

This clone was detected a few times. The chain has TRBV2 and TRBJ2-2, with D possibly matching TRBD1 (7 bases). The CDR3 has 17 residues. Germline V lookup: CDR1 SNHLY, CDR2 FYNNEI. The V end was cut by 6 bases, the J end by 0 bases, with 17 bases between. The chain's CDR3 is CASSFARDRANTGELFF. In nucleotides, the CDR3 is TGTGCCAGCAGCTTCGCGCGGGACAGAGCGAACACCGGGGAGCTGTTTTTT.

The chain joins TRBV11-2 to TRBJ2-2; 9 bases align to TRBD2. Trimming took 1 base from V and 2 from J; bases not matched to a gene: 11. Germline V gene lookup returns CDR1 SGHAT and CDR2 FQNNGV. The CDR3 is made up of 19 amino acids. CDR3 nucleotides: TGTGCCAGCAGCTTAGGACCCCCTGGGACTAGCCTAAACACCGGGGAGCTGTTTTTT. Protein product: CASSLGPPGTSLNTGELFF.

The gene calls are TRBV29-1 and TRBJ2-2; the D gene is possibly TRBD2 (6 bases). Germline values: CDR1 SQVTM, CDR2 ANQGSEA. The V gene lost 4 bases and the J gene lost 5 bases, with 8 bases spanning the gap. The CDR3 is made up of 12 amino acids. The CDR3 DNA follows: TGCAGCGTTGGGGCGGGGACCGGGGAGCTGTTTTTT. Protein product: CSVGAGTGELFF.

The chain joins TRBV14 to TRBJ2-3, with D maybe TRBD2 (6 bases). Trimming cost V 4 bases and J 0 bases, with 8 bases left between them. Germline values: CDR1 SGHDN, CDR2 FVKESK. This CDR3 contains 14 residues. The DNA for the CDR3 is TGTGCCAGCAGCCTTACTAGCAGCACAGATACGCAGTATTTT. This gives the protein CASSLTSSTDTQYF.

A word on this clone: Other DNA sequences within the sample encode an identical CDR3. The rearrangement joins TRBV7-9 to TRBJ1-2; no clear D gene. The V end lost 1 base, the J end lost 8 bases, and 20 bases lay between the germline ends. Germline CDR1 reads SEHNR; CDR2 reads FQNEAQ (reference sequence). The CDR3 is 16 amino acids. CDR3 coding DNA: TGTGCCAGCAGCTTAGTACTCGGACGGGGAATAGGGGGCTACACCTTC. Its translation: CASSLVLGRGIGGYTF.

The chain couples TRBV11-1 to TRBJ1-2, with D perhaps matching TRBD1 (5 bases). The CDR3 is 16 residues long. Trimming took off 5 bases at V and 0 bases at J, with 16 bases between the two ends. CDR1 and CDR2 from the germline V gene are SGHAT and FQDESV (reference sequence). The CDR3 loop reads CASSEHPGTANYGYTF. Written as DNA, the CDR3 is TGTGCCAGCAGCGAACACCCCGGGACGGCTAACTATGGCTACACCTTC. Filled out from reference TRBV11-1 and TRBJ1-2, the complete variable domain reads EAEVAQSPRYKITEKSQAVAFWCDPISGHATLYWYRQILGQGPELLVQFQDESVVDDSQLPKDRFSAERLKGVDSTLKIQPAELGDSAMYLCASSEHPGTANYGYTFGSGTRLTVV.

The chain joins TRBV29-1 to TRBJ1-1; 10 nucleotides agree with TRBD1. Trimming took 4 bases from V and 3 from J; bases not matched to a gene: 8. CDR3 length: 15 amino acids. Looked up from germline, CDR1 is SQVTM and CDR2 is ANQGSEA. The CDR3 bases are TGCAGCGTTGTTGGGACAGGGGACGCGCACACTGAAGCTTTCTTT. This translates into CSVVGTGDAHTEAFF.

The chain's CDR3 is CATQGTAPYEQYF. The CDR3 bases are TGTGCCACCCAGGGGACAGCGCCCTACGAGCAGTACTTC. The chain carries TRBV19 and TRBJ2-7, with 7 positions matching TRBD1. Germline CDR1 reads LNHDA; CDR2 reads SQIVND (reference sequence). This CDR3 is 13 amino acids long. Trimming cost V 10 bases and J 2 bases; bases outside gene matches: 8. Using reference TRBV19 and TRBJ2-7 for the parts outside the CDR3, the full variable domain is DGGITQSPKYLFRKEGQNVTLSCEQNLNHDAMYWYRQDPGQGLRLIYYSQIVNDFQKGDIAEGYSVSREKKESFPLTVTSAQKNPTAFYLCATQGTAPYEQYFGPGTRLTVT.

This chain uses TRBV6-5 with TRBJ2-3, with D possibly being TRBD1 (6 bases). The CDR3 has 14 amino acids. Trimming pared 5 bases from V and 5 bases from J, leaving 14 bases between. CDR1 and CDR2 (germline): MNHEY, SVGAGI. The DNA for the CDR3 is TGTGCCAGCAGTCTTGGGGGCCCCGGAGATACGCAGTATTTT. It encodes CASSLGGPGDTQYF.

CDR3 sequence (DNA): TGTGCCACCAGCAGCCTACAAGGACAGGGGGGAGCAGATACGCAGTATTTT. It specifies CATSSLQGQGGADTQYF. This chain links TRBV15 with TRBJ2-3; 10 bases fit TRBD1. V trimming: 3 bases; J trimming: 4 bases; junction bases outside the gene matches: 10. Germline V gene lookup returns CDR1 LNHNV and CDR2 YYDKDF (reference sequence). The CDR3 has 17 residues.

This chain joins TRBV30 and TRBJ2-7; a weak D match, TRBD1 (7 bases). V was trimmed by 0 bases and J by 6 bases, leaving 9 bases between them. The CDR3 has 12 amino acids. Germline values: CDR1 GTSNPN, CDR2 SVGIG (reference sequence). The CDR3 spells CAWSVQGGEQYF. The CDR3 coding sequence is TGTGCCTGGAGTGTTCAGGGGGGCGAGCAGTACTTC.

This clone is a singleton in its sample. The gene calls are TRBV13 and TRBJ1-1, with TRBD1 matching over 8 bases. CDR3 length: 14 residues. Germline lookup yields CDR1 PRHDT and CDR2 FYEKMQ (reference sequence). With V trimmed by 4 bases and J by 3 bases, 4 bases remained unmatched. The CDR3 DNA follows: TGTGCCAGCAGCTCCTTGACAGGGGACACTGAAGCTTTCTTT. Translating gives CASSSLTGDTEAFF.

This chain links TRBV27 with TRBJ2-1; 7 bases match TRBD1. The V and J ends lost 6 bases and 6 bases, in that order; junction bases with no gene match: 14. This CDR3 comprises 16 residues. The V gene's germline CDR1 is MNHEY and CDR2 SMNVEV (reference sequence). The CDR3 loop is CASSPDLEAGGNEQFF. CDR3 in DNA: TGTGCCAGCAGCCCCGACCTCGAGGCAGGGGGCAATGAGCAGTTCTTC.

The chain couples TRBV25-1 to TRBJ1-2, with D unclear. The CDR3 length is 13 residues. Germline V gene lookup returns CDR1 MGHDK and CDR2 SYGVNS. V lost 3 bases, J lost 8 bases, and 13 bases lay in between. CDR3 coding DNA: TGTGCCAGCAGTGATAGGGAGGGAAGCGGCTACACCTTC. The encoded protein is CASSDREGSGYTF.

V is TRBV4-3 and J is TRBJ1-1, with D uncertain. V was clipped by 0 bases and J by 1 base, with 12 bases between them. CDR3 size: 16 residues. Germline CDR1 is LGHNA and CDR2 is YSLEER. CDR3 loop: CASSQDREGPNTEAFF. For the CDR3, the DNA is TGCGCCAGCAGCCAAGATCGGGAAGGCCCGAACACTGAAGCTTTCTTT.

The rearrangement uses TRBV15 and TRBJ2-2; 8 nucleotides agree with TRBD1. The CDR3 has 16 amino acids. Germline V gene sequence: CDR1 LNHNV, CDR2 YYDKDF (reference sequence). V lost 1 base, J lost 4 bases, and 5 bases stayed unmatched. In DNA, the CDR3 is TGTGCCACCAGCAGAGCCAGGGGGACAGGCACCGGGGAGCTGTTTTTT. It codes for CATSRARGTGTGELFF.

As regards this clone: This may be a read error, as it is one base from a much larger clone. This sample includes further DNA sequences coding for the same CDR3. The chain combines TRBV5-8 with TRBJ1-5; the D gene is possibly TRBD1 (5 bases). The CDR3 runs to 15 residues. Between the trimmed V and J ends, which lost 1 base and 0 bases, there was a span of 8 bases. In germline, CDR1 is SGHTS, CDR2 YDEGEE. This chain's CDR3 is CASSLQGYSNQPQHF. CDR3 nucleotide sequence: TGTGCCAGCAGCTTGCAGGGTTATAGCAATCAGCCCCAGCATTTT.

The rearrangement uses TRBV2 and TRBJ1-1; no reliable D call. Germline V gene data show CDR1 as SNHLY and CDR2 as FYNNEI. The CDR3 is made up of 13 amino acids. Trimming took off 10 bases at V and 0 bases at J, with 12 bases between the two ends. The CDR3 nucleotides read TGTGCCACTCAGCTCTTCATGAACACTGAAGCTTTCTTT. Encoded protein: CATQLFMNTEAFF.

J is TRBJ1-1 and V is TRBV13; 7 nucleotides align to TRBD1. Germline V gene sequence: CDR1 PRHDT, CDR2 FYEKMQ (reference sequence). After removal of 2 bases from V and 7 bases from J, the junction contained 4 bases not matched to a gene. This CDR3 comprises 13 residues. CDR3 sequence (DNA): TGTGCCAGCAGCTTAACGGGACAGAGTGAAGCTTTCTTT. Translating gives CASSLTGQSEAFF.

This chain links TRBV30 with TRBJ2-7; D perhaps matches TRBD1 (5 bases). V dropped 5 bases and J dropped 7 bases, with 12 bases sitting between them. The germline V gene has CDR1 GTSNPN and CDR2 SVGIG (reference sequence). This CDR3 contains 11 residues. CDR3 DNA sequence: TGTGCCTGGGGGCAGGGTAGAGAGCAGTACTTC. It is translated as CAWGQGREQYF.

The V and J genes are TRBV27 and TRBJ1-1; no definite D call. Germline V gene sequence: CDR1 MNHEY, CDR2 SMNVEV (reference sequence). The CDR3 extends over 15 amino acids. Trimming stripped 5 bases from V and 2 bases from J, with 15 bases between. The CDR3 region is CASSGHARLNTEAFF. DNA for the CDR3: TGTGCCAGCAGTGGCCATGCCAGACTTAACACTGAAGCTTTCTTT.

The chain joins TRBV11-2 to TRBJ2-5, with 13 bases matching TRBD2. After removal of 5 bases from V and 4 bases from J, the junction contained 10 bases not matched to a gene. This CDR3 comprises 17 residues. Germline V lookup: CDR1 SGHAT, CDR2 FQNNGV. CDR3 DNA sequence: TGTGCCAGCAGCGCCCGACCGGGACTAGCGGGGACAGAGACCCAGTACTTC. Translating it yields CASSARPGLAGTETQYF.

The chain carries TRBV6-1 and TRBJ2-5, with a possible D match to TRBD1 (5 bases). The length of the CDR3 is 13 residues. Trimming took off 7 bases at V and 4 bases at J, with 13 bases between the two ends. Germline V lookup: CDR1 MNHNS, CDR2 SASEGT. The chain's CDR3 is CASTQGRRETQYF. The DNA for the CDR3 is TGTGCCAGCACCCAGGGCAGACGAGAGACCCAGTACTTC.

This chain uses TRBV30 with TRBJ2-5; TRBD1 aligns across 10 bases. The V gene end was trimmed by 5 bases and the J gene end by 4 bases; junction bases not matched to a gene: 1. The CDR3 extends over 12 amino acids. Germline assignment: CDR1 GTSNPN and CDR2 SVGIG (reference sequence). CDR3 in DNA: TGTGCCTGGGGGACAGGGGTAGAGACCCAGTACTTC. It specifies CAWGTGVETQYF.

V usage is TRBV10-3 and J usage is TRBJ2-1; 16 bases map to TRBD2. V lost 5 bases and J lost 9; bases outside the gene matches: 4. The germline CDR1 and CDR2 sequences are ENHRY and SYGVKD. This CDR3 region has 15 residues. The CDR3 loop reads CAISFGTSGRGEQFF. CDR3 DNA sequence: TGTGCCATCAGTTTCGGGACTAGCGGGAGGGGTGAGCAGTTCTTC.

This chain connects TRBV6-4 to TRBJ2-1, with 12 bases identical to TRBD2. After removal of 5 bases from V and 8 bases from J, the junction contained 4 bases not matched to a gene. Germline values: CDR1 MRHNA, CDR2 SNTAGT. The CDR3 sequence is 14 residues long. In DNA form, the CDR3 reads TGTGCCAGCAGTCCCGGACTAGCGGGACATGAGCAGTTCTTC. This translates into CASSPGLAGHEQFF.

This clone was seen only once. V is TRBV7-9 and J is TRBJ2-1, with 10 bases fitting TRBD1. Germline lookup yields CDR1 SEHNR and CDR2 FQNEAQ (reference sequence). The J segment lost 12 bases and the V segment lost 5 bases, leaving 4 bases of the junction unmatched. The CDR3 spans 12 residues. CDR3 nucleotides: TGTGCCAGCAGCGCTGACAGGGGGCTGCAGTTCTTC. This codes for CASSADRGLQFF.

The V and J genes are TRBV7-9 and TRBJ2-2, with D possibly TRBD1 on 6 matching bases. Trimming stripped 4 bases from V and 3 bases from J, with 15 bases between. The CDR3 has 16 amino acids. Germline CDR1 SEHNR, CDR2 FQNEAQ (reference sequence). The CDR3 here is CASSSQGNRYTGELFF. For the CDR3, the DNA is TGTGCCAGCAGCTCGCAGGGGAATAGGTACACCGGGGAGCTGTTTTTT.